This T cell receptor (beta chain) was profiled in a study of CD8+CD57+ T cells in acquired aplastic anemia. The wider study: Quantities of DNA derived from sorted CD4+ and CD8+ cells averaged roughly 3 ug. Mean read depth for CD4+ cells from healthy donors was approximately 10 million. Study outcomes and limitations: Overlapping CD8+ CDR3 repertoires of patients and controls contained under 35 shared sequences.

Trimming removed 4 bases at V and 4 bases at J, with 7 bases between. The CDR3 is made up of 11 amino acids. CDR1 and CDR2 (germline): SQVTM, ANQGSEA. Using genomic DNA as the template, TCR beta VDJ and CDR3 profiling was carried out. TCRdb recomputed calls from the reads with MiXCR, one row per CDR3 protein. The repertoire holds more than 100,000 distinct CDR3 sequences, with 41% as singletons. This clonotype has a count of ten or more. Antigen specificity is unknown. Material for sequencing was sorted CD4+, CD8+, or CD8+CD57+ T cells (not recorded which) from PBMCs. V gene TRBV29-1 combines with J gene TRBJ1-1, with D possibly matching TRBD1 (5 bases). The clonotype comes from a human donor in good health, serving as a control. The CDR3 nucleotides are TGCAGCGTTGGGGGGTTCACTGAAGCTTTCTTT. It translates to CSVGGFTEAFF. Based on the CDR3 plus reference TRBV29-1 and TRBJ1-1, the full variable domain is SAVISQKPSRDICQRGTSLTIQCQVDSQVTMMFWYRQQPGQSLTLIATANQGSEATYESGFVIDKFPISRPNLTFSTLTVSNMSPEDSSIYLCSVGGFTEAFFGQGTRLTVV.